These T cell receptor beta chains were read from a single sample in a study of immune evolution from preneoplasia to lung adenocarcinoma. The assay was immunoSEQ multiplex PCR, and TCRdb's table has in-frame clones only and misses some. Of 3,600 or so clones listed, around 80% are singletons. Sequenced sample: FFPE adjacent normal lung tissue. The receptors stem from a person aged 65 to 79 with lung adenocarcinoma. Both conserved end residues are part of each CDR3. A D gene is named only where the DNA matches it firmly. Rows give clone size only sometimes, using once, few, many, or a class for an expanded clone.

d_call	v_call	j_call	clone_size	cdr3_nt	cdr3_aa
TRBD2	TRBV19	TRBJ2-1	-	TGTGCCAGTAGTACGGGACTAGCGGGAGCAGATGAGCAGTTCTTC	CASSTGLAGADEQFF
-	TRBV5-1	TRBJ1-1	-	TGCGCCAGCAGCTTGGTATCCTCGAACACTGAAGCTTTCTTT	CASSLVSSNTEAFF
-	TRBV19	TRBJ1-5	-	TGTGCCAGTCTTCCAGGGGTTAATCAGCCCCAGCATTTT	CASLPGVNQPQHF
-	TRBV10-3	TRBJ1-1	-	TGTGCCACCCTAGGCCCGAACACTGAAGCTTTCTTT	CATLGPNTEAFF
-	TRBV5-6	TRBJ1-2	large	TGTGCCAGCAGTAATGACTACAGGGCCGGCTACACCTTC	CASSNDYRAGYTF
TRBD1	TRBV18	TRBJ1-2	-	TGTGCCAGCTCACCGTCCGGGACAGCCTATGGCTACACCTTC	CASSPSGTAYGYTF
TRBD2	TRBV6-6	TRBJ2-3	-	TGTGCCAGCAGTCCCGCTAGCGGGGGGGCGGATACGCAGTATTTT	CASSPASGGADTQYF
-	TRBV5-1	TRBJ1-1	-	TGCGCCAGCAGCGGAAACACTGAAGCTTTCTTT	CASSGNTEAFF
TRBD1	TRBV27	TRBJ1-5	-	TGTGCCAGCAGTTCCCTCGGAGGGGGCCAGCCCCAGCATTTT	CASSSLGGGQPQHF
TRBD2	TRBV15	TRBJ2-5	-	TGTGCCACCAGCCCGTTTGCGGGAGAGACAGAGACCCAGTACTTC	CATSPFAGETETQYF
-	TRBV28	TRBJ1-4	-	TGTGCCAGTAACGCGGGGCCCGAAAAACTGTTTTTT	CASNAGPEKLFF
-	TRBV28	TRBJ2-7	-	TGTGCCAGCAGGGGGCCCGGGACCCTCAGCTCCTACGAGCAGTACTTC	CASRGPGTLSSYEQYF
-	TRBV7-9	TRBJ1-3	-	TGTGCCAGCAGCTCCTTGAACACCATATATTTT	CASSSLNTIYF
TRBD1	TRBV6-6	TRBJ1-1	-	TGTGCCAGCAGTTACGACAGGGATCTTTCGCCTGAAGCTTTCTTT	CASSYDRDLSPEAFF
-	TRBV5-1	TRBJ2-1	-	TGCGCCAGCAGCTTGGATGTTCGTAATGAGCAGTTCTTC	CASSLDVRNEQFF
-	TRBV9	TRBJ1-5	-	TGTGCCAGCAGCGTAGGAGTAGTTAATCAGCCCCAGCATTTT	CASSVGVVNQPQHF
-	TRBV4-1	TRBJ1-5	few	TGCGCCAGCATCCACTCACGACATTCTAATCAGCCCCAGCATTTT	CASIHSRHSNQPQHF
TRBD1	TRBV6-5	TRBJ2-7	-	TGTGCCAGCAGCCACGGGACAGGGGGCCCCTACGAGCAGTACTTC	CASSHGTGGPYEQYF
TRBD2	TRBV28	TRBJ2-1	-	TGTGCCAGCAGGGGGACTAGCGGGAGGGTTGATGAGCAGTTCTTC	CASRGTSGRVDEQFF
-	TRBV4-2	TRBJ2-7	-	TGTGCCAGCAGCCAAGTCACTAGTGGGCCCTACGAGCAGTACTTC	CASSQVTSGPYEQYF
TRBD1	TRBV5-6	TRBJ2-3	-	TGTGCCAGCACTCCCCCTCGGGCCAGGGGGACAGATACGCAGTATTTT	CASTPPRARGTDTQYF
-	TRBV5-1	TRBJ1-1	-	TGCGCCAGCAGCTTGGCCGGGGATCGGACTGAAGCTTTCTTT	CASSLAGDRTEAFF
-	TRBV27	TRBJ2-6	-	TGTGCCAGCAGTTTAATAGGGGCTGGGGCCAACGTCCTGACTTTC	CASSLIGAGANVLTF
TRBD1	TRBV6-1	TRBJ2-1	once	TGTGCCAGCAGTGAGACCGGGACAGGGTTCGATGAGCAGTTCTTC	CASSETGTGFDEQFF
TRBD1	TRBV19	TRBJ2-1	-	TGTGCCAGTTCAACAGGGGGCTCCTACAATGAGCAGTTCTTC	CASSTGGSYNEQFF
-	TRBV5-4	TRBJ2-5	-	TGTGCCAGCAGCTGGTACTCAGGGAACGCGGAGACCCAGTACTTC	CASSWYSGNAETQYF
TRBD1	TRBV10-1	TRBJ1-1	-	TGCGCCAGCAGTTCCTCGGTTAGAGGGGGCGTCACTGAAGCTTTCTTT	CASSSSVRGGVTEAFF